The rows below give T cell receptor beta chains drawn from one sample of a study of T-cell memory formation after mild COVID-19. TCRdb ran MiXCR on the 5' RACE reads and lists one entry per CDR3 protein. The sample shows 250,000 to 300,000 distinct CDR3 sequences, around 15% of them seen only once. Sequencing used PBMCs or a T cell subset sorted from them (not recorded which). The receptors derive from a man between 18 and 29 years old who had mild COVID-19 (a few samples of this study predate the infection). Cell type and time point are not known. Both conserved end residues are part of each CDR3. The D gene is left open where the match is weak. Only part of the rows carry a size: once, few, many, or a class if the clone is expanded.

clone_size: few
j_call: TRBJ1-6
v_call: TRBV6-5
d_call: -
cdr3_aa: CASSRRWDSPLHF
cdr3_nt: TGTGCCAGCAGCCGTAGATGGGACTCACCCCTCCACTTT

clone_size: -
j_call: TRBJ2-2
v_call: TRBV5-1
d_call: -
cdr3_aa: CASSYSRGTGELFF
cdr3_nt: TGCGCCAGCAGCTACTCCCGGGGAACCGGGGAGCTGTTTTTT

clone_size: few
j_call: TRBJ1-6
v_call: TRBV5-6
d_call: -
cdr3_aa: CASSPLYNSPLHF
cdr3_nt: TGTGCCAGCAGCCCCCTCTATAATTCACCCCTCCACTTT

clone_size: -
j_call: TRBJ2-5
v_call: TRBV20-1
d_call: TRBD1
cdr3_aa: CSTARDRGAWETQYF
cdr3_nt: TGCAGCACAGCCAGGGACAGGGGCGCATGGGAGACCCAGTACTTC

clone_size: few
j_call: TRBJ2-3
v_call: TRBV10-3
d_call: TRBD2
cdr3_aa: CATRGGTSGTDTQYF
cdr3_nt: TGTGCCACCAGGGGAGGGACTAGCGGCACAGATACGCAGTATTTT

clone_size: -
j_call: TRBJ2-3
v_call: TRBV7-9
d_call: -
cdr3_aa: CASSARGRGSTDTQYF
cdr3_nt: TGTGCCAGCAGCGCCCGGGGAAGGGGTAGCACAGATACGCAGTATTTT

clone_size: -
j_call: TRBJ2-2
v_call: TRBV5-1
d_call: -
cdr3_aa: CASSLYGTPTNTGELFF
cdr3_nt: TGCGCCAGCAGCTTGTACGGGACACCTACGAACACCGGGGAGCTGTTTTTT

clone_size: -
j_call: TRBJ2-1
v_call: TRBV5-6
d_call: -
cdr3_aa: CASSLLTIYEQFF
cdr3_nt: TGTGCCAGCAGCTTGTTGACTATTTACGAGCAGTTCTTC

clone_size: -
j_call: TRBJ2-3
v_call: TRBV7-2
d_call: TRBD2
cdr3_aa: CASSWTGGGVIDTQYF
cdr3_nt: TGTGCCAGCAGCTGGACGGGCGGGGGGGTTATAGATACGCAGTATTTT

clone_size: -
j_call: TRBJ1-5
v_call: TRBV2
d_call: -
cdr3_aa: CASSESQGFSNQPQHF
cdr3_nt: TGTGCCAGCAGTGAATCGCAAGGGTTTTCTAATCAGCCCCAGCATTTT

clone_size: few
j_call: TRBJ2-3
v_call: TRBV20-1
d_call: -
cdr3_aa: CSARPTSLADTQYF
cdr3_nt: TGCAGTGCTAGACCGACTAGTCTAGCAGATACGCAGTATTTT